This T cell receptor beta chain was sequenced during a study of T cells in Graves' hyperthyroidism and ophthalmopathy. Orbital computed tomography, thyroid ultrasound, serum thyroxine and TRAb, and clinical symptoms together informed the diagnoses. Sampled blood dates from first hyperthyroidism diagnosis, and it precedes any ophthalmopathy symptoms. From RNA transcripts, TCR beta CDR3 regions were amplified. The HTBI primer set served for first-round RT-PCR of the TCR CDR3. Each CDR3 protein is one row after TCRdb ran MiXCR on the multiplex PCR reads. This table holds some 400,000 distinct CDR3 sequences, less than 15% found once. The V end lost 6 bases, the J end lost 0 bases, and 17 bases lay between the germline ends. The CDR3 is made up of 15 amino acids. Germline CDR1 reads DFQATT; CDR2 reads SNEGSKA (reference sequence).

The chain links TRBV20-1 to TRBJ1-1; TRBD1 might be the D (6 bases). The clonotype comes from a man aged 30-40 years with Graves' hyperthyroidism that later progressed to Graves' ophthalmopathy. Sequencing was carried out using blood. The CDR3 loop is CSAKEWTDMNTEAFF. The DNA of the CDR3 is TGCAGTGCCAAAGAATGGACAGACATGAACACTGAAGCTTTCTTT.